Given below is one T cell receptor beta chain in context. This sample is drawn from a study of Graves' ophthalmopathy and Graves' hyperthyroidism. The CDR3 sequence is 17 residues long. V was clipped by 4 bases and J by 0 bases, with 15 bases between them. RNA transcripts served as template for amplifying TCR beta CDR3 sequences. Second-round multiplex PCR came after a first-round RT-PCR that employed HTBI primers. Each CDR3 protein is one row after TCRdb ran MiXCR on the multiplex PCR reads. The table shows 660,000 or so distinct CDR3 sequences, with about 38% occurring only once. The chain employs TRBV12-3 or TRBV12-4 and TRBJ2-2; D is undetermined. The specimen was peripheral blood. The origin of this receptor is an adult man with Graves' ophthalmopathy. The CDR3: CASSSLYRHANTGELFF. The CDR3 coding sequence is TGTGCCAGCAGTTCGCTGTATAGACATGCGAACACCGGGGAGCTGTTTTTT.